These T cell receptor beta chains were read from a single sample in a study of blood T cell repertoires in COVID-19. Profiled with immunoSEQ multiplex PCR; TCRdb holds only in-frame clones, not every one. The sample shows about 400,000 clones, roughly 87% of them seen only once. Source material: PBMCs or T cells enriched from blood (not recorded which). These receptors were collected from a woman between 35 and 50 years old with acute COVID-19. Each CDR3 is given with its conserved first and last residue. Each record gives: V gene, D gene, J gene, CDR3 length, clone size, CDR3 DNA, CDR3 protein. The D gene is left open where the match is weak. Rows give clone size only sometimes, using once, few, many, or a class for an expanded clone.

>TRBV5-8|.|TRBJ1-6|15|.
TGTGCCAGCAGCCGACGGGCAGGGGCAGACTCACCCCTCCACTTT
CASSRRAGADSPLHF
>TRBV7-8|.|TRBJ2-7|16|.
TGTGCCAGCAGCCTAGGGATGACGGAGAGCTCCTACGAGCAGTACTTC
CASSLGMTESSYEQYF
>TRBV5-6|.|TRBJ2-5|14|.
TGTGCCAGCAGCCAACCGGGACATCAAGAGACCCAGTACTTC
CASSQPGHQETQYF
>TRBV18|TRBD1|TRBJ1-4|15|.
TGTGCCAGCTCCCTGAGACAGGGGGCAAATGAAAAACTGTTTTTT
CASSLRQGANEKLFF
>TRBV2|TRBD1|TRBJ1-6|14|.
TGTGCCAGCAGCGGACAGGGTGTGGGTTCACCCCTCCACTTT
CASSGQGVGSPLHF
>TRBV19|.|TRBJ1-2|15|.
TGTGCCAGTAAATGGTCAGGAAATCCAAACTATGGCTACACCTTC
CASKWSGNPNYGYTF
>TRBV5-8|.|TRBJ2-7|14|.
TGTGCCAGCAGCCCGACGGGTCCCTCCTACGAGCAGTACTTC
CASSPTGPSYEQYF
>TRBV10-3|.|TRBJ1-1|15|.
TGTGCCATCAGAGACCGAGGTCGGAGCTACACTGAAGCTTTCTTT
CAIRDRGRSYTEAFF
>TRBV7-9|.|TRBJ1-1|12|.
TGTGCCAGCAGCCGGGAGAACACTGAAGCTTTCTTT
CASSRENTEAFF
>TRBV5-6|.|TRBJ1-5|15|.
TGTGCCAGCAGCTTAGGATGGGGGGAAAATCAGCCCCAGCATTTT
CASSLGWGENQPQHF
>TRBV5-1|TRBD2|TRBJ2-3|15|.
TGCGCCAGCAGCTTCCTTGCGGGGGGCACAGATACGCAGTATTTT
CASSFLAGGTDTQYF
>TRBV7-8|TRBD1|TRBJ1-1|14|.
TGTGCCAGCAGCTTCCAGGGGGAGAACACTGAAGCTTTCTTT
CASSFQGENTEAFF
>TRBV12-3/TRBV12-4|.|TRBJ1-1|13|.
TGTGCCAGCAGTTTTTCCGGTAACACTGAAGCTTTCTTT
CASSFSGNTEAFF
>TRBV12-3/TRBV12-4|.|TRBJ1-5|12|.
TGTGCCAGCAGTAGTAAGGGGGAGCCCCAGCATTTT
CASSSKGEPQHF
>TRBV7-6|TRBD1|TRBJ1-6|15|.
TGTGCCAGCAGCTTAGCCAGGGGGTATATCTCACCCCTCCACTTT
CASSLARGYISPLHF
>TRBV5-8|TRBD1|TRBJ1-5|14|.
TGTGCCAGCAGCTTGGAAGGGGGCTGGCAGCCCCAGCATTTT
CASSLEGGWQPQHF
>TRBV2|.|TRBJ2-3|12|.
TGTGCCAGCAGGAGAGGCCTGGATACGCAGTATTTT
CASRRGLDTQYF
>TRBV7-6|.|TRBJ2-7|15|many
TGTGCCAGCAGCTTAGGTCAGGCGGGGTCCTACGAGCAGTACTTC
CASSLGQAGSYEQYF
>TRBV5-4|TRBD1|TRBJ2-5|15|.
TGTGCCAGCAGCTACCCAGGGGGAGAGCAAGAGACCCAGTACTTC
CASSYPGGEQETQYF
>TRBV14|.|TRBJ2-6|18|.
TGTGCCAGCAGCTCTTGGTGGGACACTATATCTGGGGCCAACGTCCTGACTTTC
CASSSWWDTISGANVLTF
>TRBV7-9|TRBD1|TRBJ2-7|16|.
TGTGCCAGCAGCTTAGGCCGGGACAGGGGTTCAGACGAGCAGTACTTC
CASSLGRDRGSDEQYF
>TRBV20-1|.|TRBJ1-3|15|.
TGCAGTGCTAGTCAGTCTGCAGTCGCTGGAAACACCATATATTTT
CSASQSAVAGNTIYF
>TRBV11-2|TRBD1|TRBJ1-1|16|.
TGTGCCAGCAGCTTAGTGGGGGGACAGCTAAACACTGAAGCTTTCTTT
CASSLVGGQLNTEAFF
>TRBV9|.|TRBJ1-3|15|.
TGTGCCAGCAGCGTAACAGCGGGCTCTGGAAACACCATATATTTT
CASSVTAGSGNTIYF
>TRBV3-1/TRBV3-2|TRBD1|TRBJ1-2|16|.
TGTGCCAGCAGCCGGGACAGGGGGCGCAGCAACTATGGCTACACCTTC
CASSRDRGRSNYGYTF
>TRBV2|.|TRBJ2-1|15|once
TGTGCCAGCAGGCAGAAGGGGGGGGGTATTAATGAGCAGTTCTTC
CASRQKGGGINEQFF
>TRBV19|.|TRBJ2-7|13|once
TGTGCCAGTAGTATTAACAGGGACTACGAGCAGTACTTC
CASSINRDYEQYF
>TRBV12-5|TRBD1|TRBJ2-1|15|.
TGTGCTAGTGGTTTGGTACAGGGGCCGGGGAATGAGCAGTTCTTC
CASGLVQGPGNEQFF
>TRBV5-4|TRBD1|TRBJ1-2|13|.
TGTGCCAGCAGTTCGACAGGGACTGGAGGCTACACCTTC
CASSSTGTGGYTF
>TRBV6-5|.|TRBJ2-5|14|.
TGTGCCAGCAGTTTATTAGAGGCCCAAGAGACCCAGTACTTC
CASSLLEAQETQYF
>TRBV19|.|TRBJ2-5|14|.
TGTGCCAGTATCCGGGCTTACAGGGTTGAGACCCAGTACTTC
CASIRAYRVETQYF
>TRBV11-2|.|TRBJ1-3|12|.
TGTGCCAGCAGCCCCCTGCAGAACACCATATATTTT
CASSPLQNTIYF
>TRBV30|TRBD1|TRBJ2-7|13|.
TGTGCCTGGAGTCGACAGGGAGTCGACGAGCAGTACTTC
CAWSRQGVDEQYF
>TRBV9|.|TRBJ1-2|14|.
TGTGCCAGCAGCGTAGTTTACACCAACTATGGCTACACCTTC
CASSVVYTNYGYTF
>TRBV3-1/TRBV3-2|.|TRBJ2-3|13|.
TGTGCCAGCAGCCAAGAAGCCTCAGATACGCAGTATTTT
CASSQEASDTQYF
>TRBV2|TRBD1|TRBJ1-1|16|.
TGTGCCAGCAGTGCGAGGGACAGGAAGGGTTTTACTGAAGCTTTCTTT
CASSARDRKGFTEAFF